This passage covers 29 T cell receptor beta chains from one sample sequenced in a study of blood T cells in healthy people across ages. Together with a sample-barcoded 5' primer, a J-beta primer mix was included in a second PCR lasting roughly 7 to 11 cycles. Each CDR3 protein is one row after TCRdb ran MiXCR on the 5' RACE reads. The table lists about 730,000 distinct CDR3 sequences, roughly 43% of them singletons, with approximately 22% in the top ten. What was sequenced was blood. The receptors here all came from a woman aged 55-75 years in good health.

This clonotype has a single count. This chain connects TRBV6-2 or TRBV6-3 to TRBJ1-2; no reliable D call. The V gene's germline CDR1 is MNHEY and CDR2 SVGEGT. The CDR3 consists of 13 residues. With 0 bases removed from V and 2 bases from J, the gap between germline ends came to 4 bases. CDR3 region: CASSYSDNYGYTF. The CDR3, as DNA: TGTGCCAGCAGTTACTCGGACAACTATGGCTACACCTTC.

The J gene is TRBJ2-5, the V gene TRBV27; TRBD2 might be the D (6 bases). The V end lost 10 bases, the J end lost 11 bases, and 26 bases lay between the germline ends. Germline V gives CDR1 MNHEY, CDR2 SMNVEV (reference sequence). The CDR3 contains 14 residues. CDR3 amino acids: CATLEGYGMDEQYF. In DNA, the CDR3 is TGTGCCACCCTGGAGGGATACGGGATGGATGAGCAGTACTTC.

The rearrangement joins TRBV13 to TRBJ2-7, with 7 bases that match TRBD2. The CDR3 sequence is 14 residues long. The ends lost 3 bases at V and 6 bases at J; junction bases unmatched: 8. The germline gives CDR1 PRHDT, CDR2 FYEKMQ (reference sequence). The CDR3 reads CASSFGGSGGEQYF. CDR3 sequence (DNA): TGTGCCAGCAGCTTCGGCGGGAGCGGCGGCGAGCAGTACTTC.

In nucleotides, the CDR3 is TGTGCCAGCAGTTTTACCGGGACACTGGAGACCCAGTACTTC. This translates into CASSFTGTLETQYF. The rearrangement joins TRBV12-3 or TRBV12-4 to TRBJ2-5; perhaps TRBD1 as D (6 bases). The CDR3 is 14 amino acids. Between the trimmed V and J ends, which lost 3 bases and 5 bases, there was a span of 13 bases.

The rearrangement uses TRBV3-1 and TRBJ2-7; no definite D call. CDR1 is LGHDT, CDR2 YNNKEL, per germline (reference sequence). The germline V and J ends were trimmed by 3 bases and 7 bases, with 19 bases remaining between them. This CDR3 comprises 15 residues. DNA for the CDR3: TGTGCCAGCAGCCACAAACGCGACTCCTTCAATGAGCAGTACTTC. The encoded protein is CASSHKRDSFNEQYF.

The chain joins TRBV7-2 to TRBJ2-1; TRBD2 matches 7 bases. Germline values: CDR1 SGHTA, CDR2 FQGNSA. With V trimmed by 4 bases and J by 4 bases, 7 bases remained unmatched. The CDR3 contains 15 residues. This CDR3 reads CASSSDAGVYNEQFF. CDR3 nucleotides: TGTGCCAGCAGCTCTGACGCGGGGGTGTACAATGAGCAGTTCTTC.

This clonotype was found a few times. The CDR3 protein is CASSRSGSSTDTQYF. The CDR3 region has the DNA TGTGCCAGCAGCAGAAGCGGGTCTAGCACAGATACGCAGTATTTT. The chain is built from TRBV7-2 and TRBJ2-3, with a tentative D call TRBD2 (6 bases). This CDR3 contains 15 residues. Trimming removed 5 bases from V and 0 bases from J, with 12 bases in between. Germline V gene lookup returns CDR1 SGHTA and CDR2 FQGNSA.

The chain carries TRBV3-1 and TRBJ2-4; 14 bases are a match to TRBD2. The last part of the DNA fits TRBJ2-7 better; the J call may be wrong. The germline V gene encodes CDR1 LGHDT and CDR2 YNNKEL (reference sequence). The length of the CDR3 is 16 residues. Written as DNA, the CDR3 is TGTGCCAGCAGCGGGGGACTAGCGGGAGCTGGATACGAGCAGTACTTC. Translation gives CASSGGLAGAGYEQYF.

This clonotype was counted a few times. The J gene is TRBJ1-2, the V gene TRBV7-2, with TRBD1 matching 8 bases. Germline CDR1 SGHTA, CDR2 FQGNSA. CDR3 length: 16 amino acids. V shed 4 bases and J 8 bases; nucleotides not matched to a gene: 15. The CDR3 region has the DNA TGTGCCAGCAGCTCCCCCGCACGCAGGGGGCACTTAGGCTACACCTTC. Encoded protein: CASSSPARRGHLGYTF.

This clonotype was counted ten times or more. The CDR3 region is CASSSVGDQETQYF. CDR3 in DNA: TGTGCCAGCAGCTCTGTGGGGGACCAAGAGACCCAGTACTTC. The chain links TRBV5-5 to TRBJ2-5; D may match TRBD1 or TRBD2 (5 bases each). The V and J ends lost 3 bases and 0 bases respectively, with 9 bases between them. CDR3 size: 14 residues. Germline V gene lookup returns CDR1 SGHKS and CDR2 YYEKEE (reference sequence).

Details on this clonotype: A much larger clone sits a single nucleotide away, making a read error possible. In nucleotides, the CDR3 is TGTGCCAGCGGTCCAGGGCCGAATGAGCAGTACTTC. The encoded protein is CASGPGPNEQYF. The chain links TRBV7-3 to TRBJ2-5, with D perhaps matching TRBD1 (5 bases). The CDR3 is 12 residues long. V gave up 8 bases and J gave up 11 bases, with 18 bases separating them. Germline V gene sequence: CDR1 SGHTA, CDR2 FQGTGA.

This clonotype was observed at least ten times. The rearrangement uses TRBV7-2 and TRBJ2-3, with unresolved D. Trimming removed 2 bases at V and 1 base at J, with 13 bases between. The CDR3 has 16 residues. Germline lookup yields CDR1 SGHTA and CDR2 FQGNSA. CDR3 coding DNA: TGTGCCAGCAGCTTACTCGTTACGTCCGGCACAGATACGCAGTATTTT. The encoded protein is CASSLLVTSGTDTQYF.

J is TRBJ1-1 and V is TRBV28; 8 nucleotides align to TRBD1. V shed 6 bases and J 2 bases; nucleotides not matched to a gene: 8. Per germline, CDR1 MDHEN and CDR2 SYDVKM. The CDR3 sequence is 15 residues long. The CDR3 nucleotides are TGTGCCAGCAGCCCCGCCAGGGGGCCCAACACTGAAGCTTTCTTT. The encoded protein is CASSPARGPNTEAFF.

The chain employs TRBV9 and TRBJ2-5; 9 positions agree with TRBD2. CDR1 SGDLS and CDR2 YYNGEE come from the germline V gene. V shed 0 bases, J shed 1 base, and the junction held 4 bases outside the gene matches. The CDR3 has 16 amino acids. The CDR3 DNA is TGTGCCAGCAGCGTAGGCCCAGCGGGGGGCCAAGAGACCCAGTACTTC. Encoded protein: CASSVGPAGGQETQYF.

This clonotype was detected a few times. The gene calls are TRBV5-1 and TRBJ2-1; D tentatively fits TRBD1 or TRBD2 (6 bases each). The CDR3 is 13 residues long. The germline V gene has CDR1 SGHRS and CDR2 YFSETQ. V lost 3 bases, J lost 9 bases, and 13 bases lay in between. The CDR3 spells CASSWRGATEQFF. Here the CDR3 DNA reads TGCGCCAGCAGCTGGAGGGGGGCCACTGAGCAGTTCTTC.

This clonotype was detected a few times. The rearrangement uses TRBV12-3 or TRBV12-4 and TRBJ1-1, with D hard to call. V was shortened by 4 bases and J by 0 bases, with 12 bases between the two germline ends. This CDR3 comprises 15 residues. CDR3 in DNA: TGTGCCAGCAGTTCTAATTCTCAGGTGAACACTGAAGCTTTCTTT. This codes for CASSSNSQVNTEAFF.

This clonotype was observed at least ten times. The V call is TRBV3-1, the J call TRBJ1-1; possible D gene TRBD1, 5 bases. The germline V gene has CDR1 LGHDT and CDR2 YNNKEL (reference sequence). This CDR3 spans 15 amino acids. V lost 3 bases and J 5 bases, leaving 16 bases between the germline ends. CDR3 sequence reads: CASSQVNSGGTEAFF. CDR3 coding DNA: TGTGCCAGCAGCCAGGTTAACAGTGGGGGGACTGAAGCTTTCTTT.

The chain employs TRBV2 and TRBJ2-5, with 8 bases aligning to TRBD1. CDR1 and CDR2 (germline): SNHLY, FYNNEI. There are 15 residues in the CDR3. The J segment lost 3 bases and the V segment lost 4 bases, leaving 7 bases of the junction unmatched. The CDR3 region has the DNA TGTGCCAGCAGTGTAAACAGGGGGAACAAAGAGACCCAGTACTTC. Its protein product is CASSVNRGNKETQYF. The entire variable domain, with the rest obtained from reference TRBV2 and TRBJ2-5, is as follows: EPEVTQTPSHQVTQMGQEVILRCVPISNHLYFYWYRQILGQKVEFLVSFYNNEISEKSEIFDDQFSVERPDGSNFTLKIRSTKLEDSAMYFCASSVNRGNKETQYFGPGTRLLVL.

J is TRBJ2-1 and V is TRBV3-1; 7 bases fit TRBD1. Germline lookup yields CDR1 LGHDT and CDR2 YNNKEL (reference sequence). Trimming removed 4 bases from V and 6 bases from J; junction bases left unmatched: 9. CDR3 length equals 15 residues. The CDR3 here is CASSPGTARGNEQFF. CDR3 DNA: TGTGCCAGCAGCCCCGGGACAGCGAGAGGCAATGAGCAGTTCTTC.

This clonotype was detected only a few times. The chain couples TRBV7-2 to TRBJ1-5; D is uncertain. The CDR3 loop spans 13 amino acids. Germline assignment: CDR1 SGHTA and CDR2 FQGNSA. V was trimmed by 1 base and J by 4 bases, leaving 5 bases between them. The CDR3 DNA sequence: TGTGCCAGCAGCTTAGAACAGAATCAGCCCCAGCATTTT. This translates into CASSLEQNQPQHF.

The genes are TRBV20-1 and TRBJ2-1, with D maybe TRBD2 (6 bases). The end of the DNA fits TRBJ2-7 better, so the J call may be wrong. This CDR3 comprises 20 residues. Per germline, CDR1 DFQATT and CDR2 SNEGSKA (reference sequence). CDR3 bases: TGCAGTCTCCCTCCACCGTTGGCAGAGGCGGCTGTGGGAGGTTTTTACGAGCAGTACTTC. Translation: CSLPPPLAEAAVGGFYEQYF.

This clonotype was found a few times. The chain combines TRBV4-1 with TRBJ1-2, with D perhaps TRBD1 (6 bases). Germline assignment: CDR1 MGHRA and CDR2 YSYEKL. There are 15 residues in the CDR3. V lost 0 bases to trimming and J lost 4 bases, with 12 bases between them. For the CDR3, the DNA is TGCGCCAGCAGCCAAGATGGAACAGGGACCTATGGCTACACCTTC. It yields the protein CASSQDGTGTYGYTF.

This clonotype was counted a few times. The chain is built from TRBV12-3 or TRBV12-4 and TRBJ2-3, with TRBD2 identical over 9 bases. The V segment lost 5 bases and the J segment 3 bases; nucleotides outside the gene matches: 9. The CDR3 runs to 16 residues. The CDR3 sequence: CASSLHSGGPTDTQYF. The CDR3 nucleotides read TGTGCCAGCAGTCTCCACAGCGGGGGGCCAACAGATACGCAGTATTTT.

With regard to this clonotype: A much larger clone lies one base from this, so it may be a read error. The chain links TRBV5-6 to TRBJ1-6; 7 bases fit TRBD1. The V gene's germline CDR1 is SGHDT and CDR2 YYEEEE. The CDR3 extends over 15 amino acids. CDR3 sequence reads: CAGSLTGSDNSPLHF. CDR3 sequence (DNA): TGTGCCGGCAGCTTGACAGGGTCCGATAATTCACCCCTCCACTTT.

The chain joins TRBV6-6 to TRBJ2-5, with D possibly being TRBD2 (6 bases). The germline V gene encodes CDR1 MNHNY and CDR2 SVGAGI (reference sequence). Trimming removed 8 bases at V and 3 bases at J, with 16 bases between. This CDR3 contains 14 residues. Here the CDR3 DNA reads TGTGCCAGCGAATCCGGGAGAGGGAAAGAGACCCAGTACTTC. Translation gives CASESGRGKETQYF.

This clonotype appeared once. Given a much more abundant clone one base away, this may be a read error. This rearrangement joins TRBV6-1 to TRBJ2-5; no clear D. Germline V lookup: CDR1 MNHNS, CDR2 SASEGT. CDR3 length: 12 amino acids. The ends were cut back, 5 bases at V and 2 bases at J, with 6 bases in the middle. This chain's CDR3 is CASSKQQETQYF. The CDR3 region has the DNA TGTGCCAGCAGTAAACAGCAAGAGACCCAGTACTTC.

V usage is TRBV6-5 and J usage is TRBJ1-2; a weak D match, TRBD1 (6 bases). This CDR3 has 16 amino acids. Trimming removed 0 bases at V and 5 bases at J, with 16 bases between. CDR1 is MNHEY and CDR2 is SVGAGI in the germline V gene. The chain's CDR3 is CASSYSVGGEYYGYTF. In nucleotides, the CDR3 is TGTGCCAGCAGTTACTCGGTAGGGGGTGAATATTATGGCTACACCTTC.

The chain has TRBV7-8 and TRBJ1-4; D ambiguous. The V gene lost 5 bases and the J gene lost 8 bases, with 15 bases spanning the gap. The CDR3 has 14 residues. CDR1 and CDR2 (germline): SGHVS, FQNEAQ. In nucleotides, the CDR3 is TGTGCCAGCAGCGTAGTCACACGGAGGGAAAAACTGTTTTTT. Residues: CASSVVTRREKLFF.

The chain couples TRBV9 to TRBJ2-1; 8 positions match TRBD2. Germline CDR1 is SGDLS and CDR2 is YYNGEE. The CDR3 has 17 amino acids. V lost 4 bases and J lost 4; bases outside the gene matches: 13. CDR3 sequence (DNA): TGTGCCAGCAGCTCCCAGGATAATAGCGGGATTTACAATGAGCAGTTCTTC. Its translation is CASSSQDNSGIYNEQFF.